Below, one TCR beta chain is given with its context. It has no known antigen specificity. No quality values exist for individual bases; no much larger clone is one base distant. This sample is part of a study of cytomegalovirus exposure and HLA in healthy donors (dated by TCRdb to the late 2010s). Study-level background: An earlier analysis of roughly 500 of the donors reported 250 to 350 Gb of sequence data and 95 million to 120 million unique TCR beta sequences obtained from roughly 180 million T cells. An early release covering 550 to 650 HLA-typed donors comprised approximately 290 gigabases of sequencing data and tens of millions of unique TCR sequences. Of the roughly 400 genotyped donors, approximately 82% fell in the genetic ancestry cluster associated with self-reported Caucasian donors. The study aimed to test whether signatures of past pathogen exposure could be identified by cataloging public T cell receptors. The study used immunosequencing to profile the T cell repertoires of around 600 subjects and linked those repertoires to cytomegalovirus serostatus. In addition to the first cohort of around 670 subjects, a separate validation cohort of approximately 120 different subjects was used. High-throughput TCR immunosequencing, statistical association of individual TCRs with disease status, and machine learning were combined to predict cytomegalovirus infection status. In a later analysis, previously published TCR beta repertoires from several hundred donors were re-analyzed and high-resolution HLA genotyping was added so that TCR occurrence patterns could be studied. The later analysis used no new phenotypic data to find candidate immune exposures, relying instead on TCR beta sequences and their occurrence across donors. To decide whether each TCR beta V gene segment behaved as functional or pseudogenic, an earlier analysis of approximately 620 of the donors relied on high-throughput TCR beta sequencing. Alongside the repertoire data, information on donor age, sex, ethnicity and CMV serostatus was compiled. In a later genetic analysis, genome-wide SNP genotypes for about 55% of the 666 donors were used, and that subset was treated as a discovery cohort. All discovery cohort repertoires had been generated on a single sequencing platform. HLA typing included class I and class II loci at four-digit resolution. The number of typed donors differed by locus: about 620-630 for A, B, C, DRB1 and DQB1; 522 for DQA1; around 580 for DPA1; and about 470 for DPB1. A handful of DR-DQ haplotypes were handled as single units for association and clustering because linkage in the cohort was strong. On average, around 240,000 unique TCR beta nucleotide sequences were sequenced per donor among some 430 genotyped donors of the cohort, with 15% to 20% of those sequences being non-productive.

In total, roughly 710 healthy bone marrow donors made up the cohort. At the time of sampling, all cohort members were nominally healthy, though unrecorded immune exposures were likely present. The donor was CMV seronegative and belonged to the group of around 400 seronegative cohort members. A peripheral blood sample was provided by each donor, and peripheral blood mononuclear cells were used for TCR beta sequencing. The Qiagen DNeasy Blood Extraction Kit was used to extract genomic DNA from the blood cell samples. V loses 2 bases, J loses 0 bases, and the germline ends lie 12 bases apart. The cysteine opens and the phenylalanine closes a CDR3 of 16 amino acids. Left in the record is the CDR3 DNA by itself, 48 bases read in frame from the first base. The germline V gene (reference sequence) gives CDR1 as MNHEY and CDR2 as SMNVEV. What the authors observed across the whole study: HLA typing was unavailable for some donors at each locus, so association tests used only the typed subset. The only immune exposure information available for the cohort was CMV serostatus. While some public TCRs were present in many individuals, most TCR sequences turned up only very rarely across donors. A cluster of highly shared sequence variants was judged likely to be a technical artifact of the sequencing pipeline. A total of 150 or so TCR beta chains were listed by the study as associated with cytomegalovirus. A later genetic analysis associated a missense DCLRE1C variant with V-gene and J-gene trimming of TCR beta chains, and an independent cohort replicated the association. In a later analysis, TCR association rates were found to vary across HLA loci, with the most associated TCRs seen for DRB1 alleles and the fewest for HLA-C alleles. A later analysis found that HLA-associated TCR beta chains were more clonally expanded and had lower generation probabilities than equally common non-associated chains. In a later analysis, several top co-occurrence clusters were reported to appear linked to parvovirus B19, influenza, CMV and Epstein-Barr virus. Presence/absence analyses assumed roughly uniform sequencing depth across donors, an assumption that may not hold. Correlated functional status among segregating V segments might be attributable to linkage disequilibrium, but an unknown experimental factor could not be ruled out. According to a later analysis, most CMV-associated TCR beta chains appeared to be HLA-restricted, and the HLA associations seemed to be driven largely by CMV exposure. An earlier analysis of approximately 570 of the donors showed that most TCR beta V segments appeared in productive rearrangements either about 87% or about 30% of the time, which broadly matched IMGT annotations. Some IMGT-functional V segments, including TRBV6-2 and TRBV6-3, could not be told apart with the 87-base-pair reads, so those segments were excluded. At a false discovery rate of 0.05, a later analysis linked 16,000 or so TCR beta sequences to specific HLA alleles. The classifier was reported to diagnose cytomegalovirus status with high specificity and sensitivity in both the original and validation cohorts. In vitro tests confirmed that a few of the cytomegalovirus-associated TCR beta chains recognize cytomegalovirus antigens. According to a later genetic analysis, donors in an Asian-associated ancestry cluster had fewer N-insertions in productive TCRs than the approximately 630-donor mean. According to the authors, the approach could potentially be generalized to other disease states and immunological phenotypes. In this cohort, only TCR beta chains were sequenced, and detectable features were limited by the absence of alpha or paired-chain data. When HLA alleles, especially DR and DQ, strongly co-occurred, attributing TCR associations to individual alleles was difficult. A further reported finding was that TCR beta sequences accurately predicted the HLA-A and HLA-B alleles for most subjects in the first cohort. Because counts were too low, about 18 rarely observed V segments, including chromosome 9 orphons, were excluded from the earlier analysis of some 590 of the donors.

The method was the immunoSEQ multiplex PCR assay. A mixture of 60 forward primers for TCR Vbeta segments and 13 reverse primers for TCR Jbeta segments was used in the multiplex PCR. A multiplex PCR assay on genomic DNA amplified the CDR3 region of rearranged TCR beta genes. Amplified TCR beta libraries were sequenced as 87-base-pair reads on the Illumina HiSeq System. As for the authors' bioinformatics: A later analysis counted approximately 84 million unique TCR beta chains across the 500 to 850 repertoires, and about 10 million of these chains were shared by at least two donors. Raw reads were error-corrected and collapsed into unique sequences with a nearest-neighbor algorithm that merged closely related sequences to remove PCR and sequencing errors. V, D and J gene segments were assigned by aligning CDR3 sequences to IMGT reference sequences. For a sequence to be retained, a match of at least six nucleotides to both a V gene segment and a J gene segment was required. A rearrangement was called productive if the CDR3 had no stop codons and remained in frame with V and J, and every other rearrangement was called non-productive. CDR3 was defined by IMGT convention, running from the second conserved V-encoded cysteine to the conserved J-encoded phenylalanine. In an earlier analysis of 587 of the donors, sequences lacking an unambiguous match to a single V gene segment were excluded. In an earlier analysis of 587 of the donors, V segments were called functional above 56.7% productive rearrangements and were called segregating when the between-donor standard deviation exceeded 5%. To diagnose cytomegalovirus status from the catalog of TCR beta chain sequences, a statistical classification framework was built. A later analysis assigned V and J genes by comparing TCR nucleotide sequences with IMGT/GENE-DB human TR gene sequences. In a later analysis, CDR3 sequences and most-parsimonious VDJ recombination scenarios were assigned using the TCRdist pipeline. In a later analysis, every TCR beta chain was defined by the combination of its CDR3 amino acid sequence and its V-gene family, and reads without a unique V-gene family were dropped. To address suspected cross-contamination and a sequencing artifact, a later analysis removed a few hundred highly shared, low-generation-probability nucleotide sequences. In a later analysis, a clonal expansion index was calculated for each public chain from normalized within-repertoire ranks of inferred template counts. In a later analysis, generation probabilities were computed using a VDJ recombination model fitted to out-of-frame rearrangements, and the results were checked against IGoR. In a later analysis, hypergeometric tests were used to score TCR-TCR, TCR-HLA and TCR-CMV co-occurrence, with a repertoire-size bias correction applied to TCR pairs. In a later analysis, false discovery rates were estimated by permuting HLA or CMV assignments 20 times. A later analysis grouped co-occurring TCRs with DBSCAN, adding TCRdist sequence similarity when clustering within HLA-allele-positive subsets. Repertoires with fewer than 30,000 or more than 120,000 public chains were left out of co-occurrence clustering, as were several repertoires with anomalous nucleotide sharing. As stored in TCRdb, this immuneACCESS dataset retains in-frame rearrangements with V and J assigned. A fraction of the clones does not appear; measured against another copy, unresolved V genes explain less than half of the discrepancy, and the remainder lacks a known reason. V and J calls plus clone size are reproduced from that table; the DNA served to infer D and trimming. This sample is represented by roughly 190,000 clones; about 79% of them were singletons. The ten largest account for about 2.2% of the sample.

The clonotype was recovered from a woman aged 45 to 65 in good health and CMV-seronegative. The sample was PBMCs. The sequence links TRBV27 to TRBJ2-3, with TRBD2 perhaps the D gene, on 6 matching bases. The sequenced DNA is TGTGCCAGCAGTTTACGGGGACTCGTAAGCACAGATACGCAGTATTTT. This gives the protein CASSLRGLVSTDTQYF.